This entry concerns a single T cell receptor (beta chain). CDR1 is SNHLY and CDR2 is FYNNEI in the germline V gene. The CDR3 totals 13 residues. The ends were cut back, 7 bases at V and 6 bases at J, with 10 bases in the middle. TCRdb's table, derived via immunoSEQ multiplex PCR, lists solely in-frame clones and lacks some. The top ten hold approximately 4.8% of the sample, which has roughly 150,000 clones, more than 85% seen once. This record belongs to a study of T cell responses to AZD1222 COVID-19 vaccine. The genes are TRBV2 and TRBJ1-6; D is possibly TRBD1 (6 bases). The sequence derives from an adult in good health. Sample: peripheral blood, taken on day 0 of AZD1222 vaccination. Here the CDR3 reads CASTPDSNSPLHF. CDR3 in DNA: TGTGCCAGCACGCCGGACAGTAATTCACCCCTCCACTTT.